The clone carrying this TCR beta chain showed up just a few times. Its target is not known. CDR3 length: 17 amino acids. The V gene's germline CDR1 is DFQATT and CDR2 SNEGSKA (reference sequence). The J segment lost 1 base and the V segment lost 5 bases, leaving 12 bases of the junction unmatched. The authors extracted total RNA from unfractionated whole blood. These data belong to a study of human T cells and chemical hapten exposure. Overall study context: Small pooled library volume differences chiefly drove per-sample TCR yield variation.

Study results and caveats: No shift was seen in TCRs above 1 in 1000 frequency with DPC sensitization.

Unique molecular identifiers were attached to individual cDNA molecules during library preparation. A single record per CDR3 protein comes from TCRdb applying MiXCR to the 5' RACE reads. The sample gives more than 75,000 distinct CDR3 sequences, about 15% of which show up once; approximately 7% is in the top ten. The V gene is TRBV20-1, the J gene TRBJ2-1; 9 bases are a match to TRBD2. This sequence originates from a female donor in good health. The CDR3 loop reads CSAPSFLSGRSYNEQFF. In nucleotides, the CDR3 is TGCAGTGCTCCCTCCTTCTTAAGCGGGAGGTCCTACAATGAGCAGTTCTTC.